Presented here are 2 T cell receptor beta chains from one specimen sequenced in a study of T cell changes during pregnancy in multiple sclerosis. Assay: immunoSEQ multiplex PCR; the TCRdb copy retains only in-frame clones and omits some. This table holds about 68,000 clones, around 90% found once. The material sequenced was peripheral blood, taken in the second trimester of pregnancy. Receptor source: a female donor with multiple sclerosis, enrolled in a pregnancy study.

This clone was recorded many times. The chain uses TRBV6-4 and TRBJ1-1; D is possibly TRBD1 (5 bases). The germline V gene has CDR1 MRHNA and CDR2 SNTAGT. The CDR3 totals 13 residues. The V end lost 3 bases, the J end lost 0 bases, and 5 bases lay between the germline ends. CDR3 in amino acids: CASSEDMNTEAFF. The CDR3 nucleotides are TGTGCCAGCAGTGAGGACATGAACACTGAAGCTTTCTTT.

The gene calls are TRBV4-1 and TRBJ1-1, with 8 nucleotides matching TRBD1. There are 15 residues in the CDR3. Germline CDR1 reads MGHRA; CDR2 reads YSYEKL. J gave up 2 bases and V 0 bases, and 2 bases lay outside the gene matches. The CDR3 sequence: CASSQDPGGNTEAFF. The CDR3 bases are TGCGCCAGCAGCCAAGATCCAGGGGGCAACACTGAAGCTTTCTTT.